The 12 T cell receptor beta chains reported below all come from one sample, sequenced in a study of OX40 agonist ivuxolimab in advanced cancers. Sequenced by immunoSEQ multiplex PCR; TCRdb stores in-frame clones only, minus some. The sample holds about 27,000 clones, around 86% seen once. The specimen comprised CD4+ or CD8+ T cells sorted from blood, sampled in a trial of the OX40 agonist ivuxolimab. The receptors stem from an adult with an advanced solid tumor such as melanoma, head and neck, liver or kidney cancer.

The rearrangement uses TRBV7-9 and TRBJ1-4; D gene ambiguous. The CDR3 contains 17 residues. V dropped 2 bases and J dropped 3 bases, with 16 bases sitting between them. Germline-derived CDR1 and CDR2 are SEHNR and FQNEAQ (reference sequence). DNA of the CDR3: TGTGCCAGCAGCTTACCCCGCGAGGGTCATCCTAATGAAAAACTGTTTTTT. This encodes CASSLPREGHPNEKLFF.

This sequence joins TRBV5-1 and TRBJ2-5; D is perhaps TRBD2 (7 bases). The CDR3 runs 16 residues. Germline-derived CDR1 and CDR2 are SGHRS and YFSETQ. Trimming left V 0 bases short and J 5 bases short, with 17 bases between. This CDR3 reads CASSLDGVGGPETQYF. CDR3 DNA sequence: TGCGCCAGCAGCTTGGATGGCGTGGGGGGGCCCGAGACCCAGTACTTC.

V and J are TRBV6-5 and TRBJ2-3; D is uncertain. CDR3 length: 13 amino acids. The V end was cut by 10 bases, the J end by 0 bases, with 11 bases between. CDR1 and CDR2 from the germline V gene are MNHEY and SVGAGI. CDR3: CATGYSSTDTQYF. The CDR3 DNA is TGTGCCACCGGGTATTCTAGCACAGATACGCAGTATTTT.

V is TRBV7-9 and J is TRBJ1-2; D is ambiguous. The CDR3 sequence is 15 residues long. V gave up 5 bases and J gave up 3 bases, with 16 bases separating them. CDR1 SEHNR and CDR2 FQNEAQ come from the germline V gene (reference sequence). The CDR3 sequence: CASSHLDQKHYGYTF. In DNA, the CDR3 is TGTGCCAGCAGCCATCTCGACCAAAAACACTATGGCTACACCTTC.

J is TRBJ2-7 and V is TRBV27; 7 bases are a match to TRBD1. CDR1 is MNHEY, CDR2 SMNVEV, per germline (reference sequence). The trim removed 4 bases at V and 0 bases at J, leaving 3 bases unmatched. The CDR3 extends over 14 amino acids. The CDR3 spells CASSSRQGSYEQYF. In DNA form, the CDR3 reads TGTGCCAGCAGTTCGCGACAGGGCTCCTACGAGCAGTACTTC.

The table lists this clone with a count of one. The chain carries TRBV9 and TRBJ1-2, with 8 bases that match TRBD1. Germline trimming cut 0 bases from V and 6 bases from J; bases unmatched to any gene: 7. This CDR3 spans 15 amino acids. The V gene's germline CDR1 is SGDLS and CDR2 YYNGEE. CDR3 sequence: CASSVARTGRNGYTF. In nucleotides, the CDR3 is TGTGCCAGCAGCGTAGCTCGGACAGGGAGAAATGGCTACACCTTC.

The V gene is TRBV2, the J gene TRBJ2-7; TRBD1 matches 12 bases. The CDR3 covers 15 residues. Per the germline V gene, CDR1 is SNHLY and CDR2 is FYNNEI. V was clipped by 6 bases and J by 3 bases; unmatched bases: 6. In DNA, the CDR3 is TGTGCCAGCAGGGGACAGGGGGCTGGGATCTACGAGCAGTACTTC. It specifies CASRGQGAGIYEQYF.

The chain has TRBV5-6 and TRBJ1-3; D gene unclear. Germline V gene sequence: CDR1 SGHDT, CDR2 YYEEEE. Trimming shortened V by 0 bases and J by 4 bases, and 14 bases separated the two germline ends. This CDR3 region has 16 residues. The CDR3 nucleotides are TGTGCCAGCAGCTTGGTGGGCGGCATCCGGGGAAACACCATATATTTT. The encoded protein is CASSLVGGIRGNTIYF.

The chain carries TRBV6-5 and TRBJ1-2; D not certain. V was shortened by 0 bases and J by 0 bases, with 11 bases between the two germline ends. Looked up from germline, CDR1 is MNHEY and CDR2 is SVGAGI. The CDR3 length is 16 residues. In DNA, the CDR3 is TGTGCCAGCAGTTACTCCTATCCAGAAACTAACTATGGCTACACCTTC. It is translated as CASSYSYPETNYGYTF.

The rearrangement uses TRBV27 and TRBJ2-5; no definite D call. Trimming took 10 bases from V and 5 from J, leaving 23 bases between them. CDR1 and CDR2 (germline): MNHEY, SMNVEV (reference sequence). There are 15 residues in the CDR3. The DNA for the CDR3 is TGTGCCACCAGCCGGGTTCCAACCGATAGGGAGACCCAGTACTTC. Protein: CATSRVPTDRETQYF.

Here the CDR3 DNA reads TGTGCCAGCAGCCAAGATTTGTATGGGGGCAAGACACCCCTCCACTTT. It yields the protein CASSQDLYGGKTPLHF. The chain carries TRBV4-2 and TRBJ1-6; perhaps TRBD1 as D (6 bases). V lost 0 bases, J lost 11 bases, and 17 bases lay in between. Germline assignment: CDR1 LGHNA and CDR2 YNFKEQ. The CDR3 runs to 16 residues.

The CDR3 here is CATSRDRTNTEAFF. The CDR3 region has the DNA TGTGCCACCAGCAGAGACAGGACGAACACTGAAGCTTTCTTT. This sequence joins TRBV15 and TRBJ1-1; no definite D call. Deletions cut 0 bases from V and 1 base from J, with 6 bases between. CDR3 size: 14 residues. Germline V lookup: CDR1 LNHNV, CDR2 YYDKDF (reference sequence).